A single T cell receptor (beta chain) is shown here with its context. The antigen is not known. The CDR3 sequence is 13 residues long. V dropped 3 bases and J dropped 10 bases, with 16 bases sitting between them. Germline V gene data show CDR1 as GTSNPN and CDR2 as SVGIG (reference sequence). This record belongs to a study of T cell responses to AZD1222 COVID-19 vaccine. Study background: Second doses that came at about 4 or about 12 weeks were put together. Regarding the study as a whole: Researchers took repertoire samples only after the peak T cell response had come. The reported proportion of spike-specific TCRs targeting unmutated variant regions was nearly half. CD4 TCRs associated with vaccination spanned spike, dominating at 160-218 and 743-854.

TCRdb's copy holds only in-frame clones and misses some; the assay was immunoSEQ multiplex PCR. In the table there are approximately 68,000 clones, 87% of which are singletons. The J gene is TRBJ2-1, the V gene TRBV30, with a possible D match to TRBD2 (6 bases). This TCR derives from an adult in good health. The sequenced sample was peripheral blood, obtained on day 0 of AZD1222 vaccination. The CDR3 nucleotides are TGTGCCTGGAGCCGGGACTCGTCGTTGGAGCAGTTCTTC. Translated: CAWSRDSSLEQFF. Combining the CDR3 with reference TRBV30 and TRBJ2-1 gives the whole variable domain SQTIHQWPATLVQPVGSPLSLECTVEGTSNPNLYWYRQAAGRGLQLLFYSVGIGQISSEVPQNLSASRPQDRQFILSSKKLLLSDSGFYLCAWSRDSSLEQFFGPGTRLTVL.